Following are 20 T cell receptor beta chains from one sample sequenced in a study of blood T cell repertoires in COVID-19. Clones were read by immunoSEQ multiplex PCR, and TCRdb kept only the in-frame ones, dropping some. The sample shows 360,000 or so clones, roughly 84% of them seen only once. The material sequenced was PBMCs or T cells enriched from blood (not recorded which). These receptors were obtained from a woman in her 30s who had recovered from COVID-19.

The V and J genes are TRBV27 and TRBJ2-3; 12 bases are a match to TRBD2. Germline loops: CDR1 MNHEY, CDR2 SMNVEV (reference sequence). CDR3 size: 20 residues. V was pared by 3 bases and J by 0 bases, with 13 bases of the junction left unmatched. The CDR3 nucleotides are TGTGCCAGCAGTTTTCCCCAGAGGGGACTAGCGGGCTATAGCACAGATACGCAGTATTTT. Its translation: CASSFPQRGLAGYSTDTQYF.

The rearrangement joins TRBV27 to TRBJ2-7; the D gene is possibly TRBD2 (6 bases). The V gene's germline CDR1 is MNHEY and CDR2 SMNVEV (reference sequence). There are 13 residues in the CDR3. The V gene lost 3 bases and the J gene lost 2 bases, with 8 bases spanning the gap. The CDR3 DNA is TGTGCCAGCAGTTTGGCGGGGACCTACGAGCAGTACTTC. Amino acid sequence: CASSLAGTYEQYF.

The chain couples TRBV5-5 to TRBJ1-2; TRBD1 aligns across 8 bases. CDR3 size: 15 residues. Germline values: CDR1 SGHKS, CDR2 YYEKEE (reference sequence). V dropped 3 bases and J dropped 5; count of bases not matched to a gene: 9. The CDR3 sequence: CASSSRTGHEYGYTF. The CDR3 nucleotides read TGTGCCAGCAGCTCTCGGACAGGGCATGAATATGGCTACACCTTC.

V gene TRBV5-1 combines with J gene TRBJ2-7; 10 bases match TRBD1. Germline V gene sequence: CDR1 SGHRS, CDR2 YFSETQ. The CDR3 loop spans 13 amino acids. V gave up 4 bases and J gave up 5 bases; unmatched junction bases: 3. CDR3 sequence: CASSHGQGDEQYF. CDR3 nucleotide sequence: TGCGCCAGCAGCCATGGACAGGGGGACGAGCAGTACTTC.

The V and J genes are TRBV4-1 and TRBJ2-1; 8 bases are shared with TRBD2. The CDR3 covers 16 residues. Per the germline V gene, CDR1 is MGHRA and CDR2 is YSYEKL. With 1 base clipped from V and 3 bases from J, the junction kept 5 bases outside the gene matches. CDR3 sequence: CASSQGKLAVYNEQFF. The CDR3, as DNA: TGCGCCAGCAGCCAAGGTAAACTAGCGGTCTACAATGAGCAGTTCTTC.

The rearrangement uses TRBV18 and TRBJ2-5; D gene unclear. V lost 3 bases, J lost 2 bases, and 10 bases lay in between. Germline-derived CDR1 and CDR2 are KGHSH and LQKENI. This CDR3 has 14 residues. In nucleotides, the CDR3 is TGTGCCAGCTCACCGATCACGACACAAGAGACCCAGTACTTC. This gives the protein CASSPITTQETQYF.

The chain couples TRBV5-4 to TRBJ2-1; 8 positions agree with TRBD2. CDR1 and CDR2 (germline): SGHNT, YYREEE (reference sequence). V lost 4 bases and J lost 5; bases outside the gene matches: 8. The CDR3 has 15 residues. The CDR3 region is CASSPGVAGNNEQFF. The CDR3 DNA reads TGTGCCAGCAGCCCCGGGGTAGCGGGAAACAATGAGCAGTTCTTC.

CDR3: CASSQSATNEKLFF. Written as DNA, the CDR3 is TGTGCCAGCAGCCAATCCGCAACTAATGAAAAACTGTTTTTT. This sequence joins TRBV3-1 (or the pseudogene TRBV3-2) and TRBJ1-4; D gene ambiguous. CDR3 length: 14 amino acids. Deletions cut 2 bases from V and 0 bases from J, with 4 bases between. CDR1 is LGHDT, CDR2 YNNKEL, per germline (reference sequence).

This chain connects TRBV4-1 to TRBJ1-2; 8 bases align to TRBD1. The CDR3 is made up of 15 amino acids. Germline-derived CDR1 and CDR2 are MGHRA and YSYEKL. V lost 3 bases and J lost 3; bases outside the gene matches: 6. CDR3 sequence: CASSQGQAVDYGYTF. As DNA, the CDR3 is TGCGCCAGCAGCCAGGGACAGGCAGTGGACTATGGCTACACCTTC.

CDR3 bases: TGTGCCTCGGAGGACAGGGACACCTACGAGCAGTACTTC. It specifies CASEDRDTYEQYF. The genes are TRBV25-1 and TRBJ2-7, with 8 bases that match TRBD1. CDR1 and CDR2 (germline): MGHDK, SYGVNS. V lost 11 bases, J lost 2 bases, and 8 bases stayed unmatched. CDR3 size: 13 residues.

V is TRBV5-1 and J is TRBJ2-3; a possible D gene is TRBD1 (5 bases). The CDR3 runs to 15 residues. V was shortened by 0 bases and J by 2 bases, with 10 bases between the two germline ends. Looked up from germline, CDR1 is SGHRS and CDR2 is YFSETQ. CDR3 DNA: TGCGCCAGCAGCTTGGAGGACAAGGACACAGATACGCAGTATTTT. It encodes CASSLEDKDTDTQYF.

The rearrangement uses TRBV29-1 and TRBJ2-1, with 7 positions matching TRBD1. The CDR3 covers 13 residues. CDR1 and CDR2 (germline): SQVTM, ANQGSEA. With 7 bases clipped from V and 7 bases from J, the junction kept 10 bases outside the gene matches. In nucleotides, the CDR3 is TGCAGCGCCTTGAGACAGGGCAGAAATGAGCAGTTCTTC. Translated, it gives CSALRQGRNEQFF.

The V and J genes are TRBV14 and TRBJ2-3, with 8 bases aligning to TRBD2. The germline V gene encodes CDR1 SGHDN and CDR2 FVKESK. The CDR3 loop spans 19 amino acids. V lost 4 bases and J lost 5; bases outside the gene matches: 20. The CDR3 loop reads CASSLEFGSSGLPEDTQYF. In DNA, the CDR3 is TGTGCCAGCAGCCTAGAGTTCGGGTCTAGCGGGCTCCCTGAAGATACGCAGTATTTT.

Comments on this clone: Other DNA sequences of this sample code for an identical CDR3. This chain joins TRBV5-1 and TRBJ2-7; possibly TRBD2 for D (6 bases). The CDR3 covers 13 residues. V was clipped by 4 bases and J by 6 bases, with 14 bases between them. The germline V gene encodes CDR1 SGHRS and CDR2 YFSETQ. CDR3 bases: TGCGCCAGCAGCCCGTCCCCCGGGGGCGAGCAGTACTTC. Its translation is CASSPSPGGEQYF.

This clone was picked up one time. The chain has TRBV2 and TRBJ2-7; TRBD2 agrees at 14 bases. This CDR3 region has 16 residues. Germline V CDR1 and CDR2: SNHLY, FYNNEI. Germline trimming cut 7 bases from V and 5 bases from J; bases unmatched to any gene: 10. The CDR3: CASTGLAGGPGDEQYF. The CDR3 bases are TGTGCCAGCACTGGACTAGCGGGGGGTCCTGGGGACGAGCAGTACTTC.

The chain carries TRBV5-6 and TRBJ2-1; no clear D gene. Trimming took off 4 bases at V and 13 bases at J, with 12 bases between the two ends. CDR3 length equals 11 residues. Germline values: CDR1 SGHDT, CDR2 YYEEEE. This chain's CDR3 is CASSLRKEQFF. Here the CDR3 DNA reads TGTGCCAGCAGCCTGCGGAAGGAACAGTTCTTC. The full variable domain, rest sourced from reference TRBV5-6 and TRBJ2-1, is DAGVTQSPTHLIKTRGQQVTLRCSPKSGHDTVSWYQQALGQGPQFIFQYYEEEERQRGNFPDRFSGHQFPNYSSELNVNALLLGDSALYLCASSLRKEQFFGPGTRLTVL.

V gene TRBV11-2 combines with J gene TRBJ2-3; 7 nucleotides match TRBD1. Germline V gene data show CDR1 as SGHAT and CDR2 as FQNNGV. Germline trimming cut 6 bases from V and 0 bases from J; bases unmatched to any gene: 6. This CDR3 contains 15 residues. CDR3 sequence reads: CASRPPGQSTDTQYF. CDR3 coding DNA: TGTGCCAGCAGGCCTCCGGGACAGAGCACAGATACGCAGTATTTT.

The V gene is TRBV7-2, the J gene TRBJ1-5; maybe TRBD1 (6 bases). V was clipped by 6 bases and J by 7 bases, with 13 bases between them. The CDR3 is made up of 13 amino acids. CDR1 is SGHTA, CDR2 FQGNSA, per germline. This CDR3 reads CASRRAGDQPQHF. In DNA, the CDR3 is TGTGCCAGCAGGCGCGCAGGGGACCAGCCCCAGCATTTT.

The V and J genes are TRBV7-9 and TRBJ1-1; 7 bases line up with TRBD1. The ends lost 2 bases at V and 4 bases at J; junction bases unmatched: 4. This CDR3 spans 14 amino acids. CDR1 and CDR2 (germline): SEHNR, FQNEAQ (reference sequence). CDR3 bases: TGTGCCAGCAGCTTACGACAGGGCGGCACTGAAGCTTTCTTT. This codes for CASSLRQGGTEAFF.

This rearrangement joins TRBV10-2 to TRBJ1-1, with D maybe TRBD1 (5 bases). Germline CDR1 reads WSHSY; CDR2 reads SAAADI. The V end was cut by 7 bases, the J end by 4 bases, with 22 bases between. The CDR3 is made up of 16 amino acids. CDR3 DNA sequence: TGCGCCAGCACGGTGGGGTGGGGGGGAAGTGGCACTGAAGCTTTCTTT. Its translation: CASTVGWGGSGTEAFF.